These T cell receptor beta chains were read from a single sample in a study of metastatic and nonmetastatic thyroid tumors. TCRdb used MiXCR to call clones anew from the PCR reads. The table has some 26,000 clones, approximately 22% seen once. Sequenced: adjacent normal tissue. Receptor source: a female donor with papillary thyroid cancer or a benign thyroid nodule (not recorded which). Some clones in this sample may be carry-over from other donors' samples. CDR3s include the opening cysteine and the closing phenylalanine or tryptophan. Each record gives: J gene, V gene, clone size, D gene, CDR3 DNA, CDR3 protein. D genes are given only for firm matches. Some rows have no size entry. The others give once, few or many, or a class for an expanded clone.

TRBJ2-2,TRBV3-1,many,-,TGTGCCAGCAGCCAAGCGGGAATGAACACCGGGGAGCTGTTTTTT,CASSQAGMNTGELFF
TRBJ2-3,TRBV20-1,-,TRBD2,TGCAGTGCTAGAGACCCACGTTGGACTAGCGGGAGCACAGATACGCAGTATTTT,CSARDPRWTSGSTDTQYF
TRBJ1-6,TRBV11-1,once,TRBD1,TGTGCCAGCAGACCGACAGGGATTGATAGGAATAATTCACCCCTCCACTTT,CASRPTGIDRNNSPLHF
TRBJ1-2,TRBV7-8,many,TRBD1,TGTGCCAGCAGCCCGCGGACAGGGCTAAACTATGGCTACACCTTC,CASSPRTGLNYGYTF
TRBJ2-1,TRBV9,many,-,TGTGCCAGCAGCGTAGGGGACGGCCCCTACAATGAGCAGTTCTTC,CASSVGDGPYNEQFF
TRBJ2-6,TRBV19,many,TRBD1,TGTGCCAGTAGTATCGTGGACAGGTTTCCCTCTGGGGCCAACGTCCTGACTTTC,CASSIVDRFPSGANVLTF
TRBJ1-1,TRBV27,medium-sized,-,TGTGCCAGCAGTTTATACGCGGACACTGAAGCTTTCTTT,CASSLYADTEAFF
TRBJ1-5,TRBV2,many,-,TGTGCCAGCAGGAACGCCCTGGGTCCCCAGCATTTT,CASRNALGPQHF
TRBJ2-1,TRBV30,few,-,TGTGCCTGGAGTTCTACCCCAGATAGTGAGCAGTTCTTC,CAWSSTPDSEQFF
TRBJ1-2,TRBV19,few,-,TGTGCCAGTAGTCCCCAAGGTTCTGGCTACACCTTC,CASSPQGSGYTF
TRBJ2-2,TRBV7-2,many,TRBD1,TGTGCCAGCAAGTCCGGGACAGGGGAAACCGGGGAGCTGTTTTTT,CASKSGTGETGELFF
TRBJ2-7,TRBV7-9,many,TRBD1,TGTGCCAGCAGCTCGGGACAGCACTTACACTTC,CASSSGQHLHF
TRBJ1-1,TRBV6-6,medium-sized,TRBD1,TGTGCCAGCAGTTACAGGGGGCTTACGAACACTGAAGCTTTCTTT,CASSYRGLTNTEAFF
TRBJ2-2,TRBV6-4,-,TRBD1,TGTGCCAGCAGTACACTAGTCCCAGCTGGGGACAGGGTGTTCACCGGGGAGCTGTTTTTT,CASSTLVPAGDRVFTGELFF
TRBJ2-5,TRBV7-9,many,TRBD2,TGTGCCAGCAGCACTAGCGGGAGCGAGACCCAGTACTTC,CASSTSGSETQYF
TRBJ1-6,TRBV19,many,-,TGTGCCAGTAGCGGGCCGTCGGCCCTCCACTTT,CASSGPSALHF
TRBJ1-1,TRBV7-8,medium-sized,-,TGTGCCAGCAGCTTAGAGTACACTGAAGCTTTCTTT,CASSLEYTEAFF
TRBJ2-7,TRBV19,-,TRBD2,TGTGCCTGTAGTATTGATGGACTAGCGGGGGGCTACGAGCGGTACTTC,CACSIDGLAGGYERYF
TRBJ2-2,TRBV7-9,many,TRBD2,TGTGCCAGCAGCGTTAGCGGGGTGAACACCGGGGAGCTGTTTTTT,CASSVSGVNTGELFF
TRBJ1-2,TRBV3-1,few,-,TGTGCCAGCAGCCCCGGGGAAGAGGCTGGCTACACCTTC,CASSPGEEAGYTF
TRBJ2-5,TRBV30,many,TRBD2,TGTGCCTGGAGCCCGGGACTACAAGAGACCCAGTACTTC,CAWSPGLQETQYF
TRBJ1-1,TRBV4-3,many,-,TGCGCCAGCAGCCAGGTACAGGGAAACACTGAAGCTTTCTTT,CASSQVQGNTEAFF
TRBJ1-2,TRBV19,many,TRBD1,TGTGCCAGTAAACACAGGGGAAACTATGGCTACACCTTC,CASKHRGNYGYTF
TRBJ2-3,TRBV27,few,-,TGTGCCAGCAGTCCCCTGGACCGACCTGGCACAGATACGCAGTATTTT,CASSPLDRPGTDTQYF
TRBJ2-7,TRBV20-1,many,-,TGCAGTGCTAGAATCGACACCAACTACGAGCAGTACTTC,CSARIDTNYEQYF
TRBJ2-7,TRBV27,-,-,TGTGCCATCCGCCTAGCCCGGGCTGGGGACAACGAGCAGTACTTC,CAIRLARAGDNEQYF
TRBJ2-5,TRBV6-4,-,-,TGTGCCCCCCCCGTCCGCTGGGCAGAGACCCAGTACTTC,CAPPVRWAETQYF
TRBJ1-1,TRBV6-1,-,TRBD1,TGTGCCAGCAGACGCACAGGGGGGTTTGGAGCTGAAACTTTCTTC,CASRRTGGFGAETFF
TRBJ2-5,TRBV3-1,-,-,TGTGCCAGCAGCCAAGAGCAGCGTCAGACCCAGTACTTC,CASSQEQRQTQYF
TRBJ2-1,TRBV4-1,-,TRBD2,TGCGCCAGCAGCCAAGAATCGGCTAGCGGATACAATGAGCAGTTCTTC,CASSQESASGYNEQFF
TRBJ2-7,TRBV20-1,medium-sized,TRBD2,TGCAGTGCTAGAACCCCACTAGCGGGAGAGACTTACGAGCAGTACTTC,CSARTPLAGETYEQYF
TRBJ2-3,TRBV20-1,many,-,TGCAGTGCTAGAGATGGGTCCCGAAATACGCAGTATTTT,CSARDGSRNTQYF
TRBJ1-1,TRBV5-1,-,-,TGCGCCAGCAGCCCTGGACAGCGTCGGACTGAAGCTTTCTTT,CASSPGQRRTEAFF
TRBJ2-1,TRBV5-1,many,TRBD1,TGCGCCAGCAGACTGGACAGGGTCGATGAGCAGTTCTTC,CASRLDRVDEQFF
TRBJ2-3,TRBV7-8,-,-,TGTGCCAGCAACGAACCCCGGACTGGAGGTAGCACAGATAAGCAGTATTTC,CASNEPRTGGSTDKQYF
TRBJ2-7,TRBV19,many,-,TGTGCCAGTAGTATAGCTCTCGCGACAGCCTACTACGAGCAGTACTTC,CASSIALATAYYEQYF
TRBJ1-2,TRBV11-3,many,-,TGTGCCAGCAGCTTAGCTAGTTCGACAGGATTTGGCTACACCTTC,CASSLASSTGFGYTF
TRBJ2-5,TRBV20-1,-,-,TGCAGTGCTAGAGCCCCAGCATCCCAAGAGACCAAGTACTTC,CSARAPASQETKYF
TRBJ2-5,TRBV11-1,many,TRBD2,TGTGCGAGCGGGATGGGGGAGACCCAGTACTTC,CASGMGETQYF
TRBJ1-1,TRBV12-3/TRBV12-4,medium-sized,-,TGTGCCAGCAGTTTGGTGGGCACGAACACTGAAGCTTTCTTT,CASSLVGTNTEAFF
TRBJ2-3,TRBV3-1,many,-,TGTGCCAGCAGCCAAGAAACTCAGGGAGATACGCAGTATTTT,CASSQETQGDTQYF
TRBJ1-5,TRBV28,few,-,TGTGCCAGCAGTTTGGTTCTTAACAATCATCCCCAGCATTTT,CASSLVLNNHPQHF
TRBJ1-2,TRBV12-3/TRBV12-4,many,-,TGTGCCAGCTCTATATTAGCTAACTATGGCTACACCTTC,CASSILANYGYTF
TRBJ1-2,TRBV6-1,few,-,TGTGCCAGCAGTAACGGTCACTATGGCTACACCTTC,CASSNGHYGYTF
TRBJ2-7,TRBV27,few,TRBD2,TGTGCCAGCAGTTGGGCGGGGAGGGTGTACGAGCAGTACTTC,CASSWAGRVYEQYF
TRBJ2-7,TRBV11-2,-,TRBD2,TGTGCCAGCAGCTTCCTTGTCGGCGGGAGGTGGGGCTACGAGCAGTACTTC,CASSFLVGGRWGYEQYF
TRBJ2-2,TRBV6-1,medium-sized,TRBD1,TGTGCCAGCAGTTTGGGACAGGGGGGAACCGGGGAGCTGTTTTTT,CASSLGQGGTGELFF
TRBJ2-7,TRBV12-5,medium-sized,TRBD2,TGTGCTAGTGGTTTGGCTAGCGGGTACGAGCAGTACTTC,CASGLASGYEQYF
TRBJ2-7,TRBV4-2,many,TRBD2,TGTGCCAGCAGCCAAGGACTAGCGGGAGGGTACGAGCAGTACTTC,CASSQGLAGGYEQYF
TRBJ2-2,TRBV20-1,-,-,TGCAGTGCTAGAGCCGACGGGTTCACCGGGGAGCTGTTTTTT,CSARADGFTGELFF
TRBJ2-2,TRBV2,many,-,TGTGCCAGCAGTGGGGAAAACACCGGGGAGCTGTTTTTT,CASSGENTGELFF
TRBJ2-7,TRBV7-2,-,TRBD2,TGTGCCAGCCGGGGCGGGAGCGGGTACGATCAGTACTTC,CASRGGSGYDQYF
TRBJ2-7,TRBV6-1,medium-sized,TRBD1,TGTGCCAGCAGGCCCGGGACAGGCTCCTACGAGCAGTACTTC,CASRPGTGSYEQYF
TRBJ2-1,TRBV19,medium-sized,TRBD1,TGTGCCAGTAGTCCACTACAGGGGGCGTTCTCCTACAATGAGCAGTTCTTC,CASSPLQGAFSYNEQFF